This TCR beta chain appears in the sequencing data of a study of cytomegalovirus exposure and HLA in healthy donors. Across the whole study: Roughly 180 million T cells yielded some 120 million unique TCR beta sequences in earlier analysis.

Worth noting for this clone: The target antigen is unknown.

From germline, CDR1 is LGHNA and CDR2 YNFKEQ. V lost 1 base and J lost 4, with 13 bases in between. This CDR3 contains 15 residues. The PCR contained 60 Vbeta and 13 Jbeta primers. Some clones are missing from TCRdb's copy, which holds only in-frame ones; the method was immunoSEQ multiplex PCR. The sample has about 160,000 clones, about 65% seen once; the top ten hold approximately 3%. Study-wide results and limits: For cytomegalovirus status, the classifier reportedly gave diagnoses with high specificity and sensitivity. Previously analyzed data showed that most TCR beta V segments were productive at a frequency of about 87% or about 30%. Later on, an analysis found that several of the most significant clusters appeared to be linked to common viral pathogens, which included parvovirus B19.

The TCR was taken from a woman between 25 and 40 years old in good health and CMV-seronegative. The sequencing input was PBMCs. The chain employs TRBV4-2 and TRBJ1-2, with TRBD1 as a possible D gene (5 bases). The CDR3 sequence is CASSQGAQGGYGYTF. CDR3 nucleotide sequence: TGTGCCAGCAGCCAAGGTGCCCAGGGTGGCTATGGCTACACCTTC.